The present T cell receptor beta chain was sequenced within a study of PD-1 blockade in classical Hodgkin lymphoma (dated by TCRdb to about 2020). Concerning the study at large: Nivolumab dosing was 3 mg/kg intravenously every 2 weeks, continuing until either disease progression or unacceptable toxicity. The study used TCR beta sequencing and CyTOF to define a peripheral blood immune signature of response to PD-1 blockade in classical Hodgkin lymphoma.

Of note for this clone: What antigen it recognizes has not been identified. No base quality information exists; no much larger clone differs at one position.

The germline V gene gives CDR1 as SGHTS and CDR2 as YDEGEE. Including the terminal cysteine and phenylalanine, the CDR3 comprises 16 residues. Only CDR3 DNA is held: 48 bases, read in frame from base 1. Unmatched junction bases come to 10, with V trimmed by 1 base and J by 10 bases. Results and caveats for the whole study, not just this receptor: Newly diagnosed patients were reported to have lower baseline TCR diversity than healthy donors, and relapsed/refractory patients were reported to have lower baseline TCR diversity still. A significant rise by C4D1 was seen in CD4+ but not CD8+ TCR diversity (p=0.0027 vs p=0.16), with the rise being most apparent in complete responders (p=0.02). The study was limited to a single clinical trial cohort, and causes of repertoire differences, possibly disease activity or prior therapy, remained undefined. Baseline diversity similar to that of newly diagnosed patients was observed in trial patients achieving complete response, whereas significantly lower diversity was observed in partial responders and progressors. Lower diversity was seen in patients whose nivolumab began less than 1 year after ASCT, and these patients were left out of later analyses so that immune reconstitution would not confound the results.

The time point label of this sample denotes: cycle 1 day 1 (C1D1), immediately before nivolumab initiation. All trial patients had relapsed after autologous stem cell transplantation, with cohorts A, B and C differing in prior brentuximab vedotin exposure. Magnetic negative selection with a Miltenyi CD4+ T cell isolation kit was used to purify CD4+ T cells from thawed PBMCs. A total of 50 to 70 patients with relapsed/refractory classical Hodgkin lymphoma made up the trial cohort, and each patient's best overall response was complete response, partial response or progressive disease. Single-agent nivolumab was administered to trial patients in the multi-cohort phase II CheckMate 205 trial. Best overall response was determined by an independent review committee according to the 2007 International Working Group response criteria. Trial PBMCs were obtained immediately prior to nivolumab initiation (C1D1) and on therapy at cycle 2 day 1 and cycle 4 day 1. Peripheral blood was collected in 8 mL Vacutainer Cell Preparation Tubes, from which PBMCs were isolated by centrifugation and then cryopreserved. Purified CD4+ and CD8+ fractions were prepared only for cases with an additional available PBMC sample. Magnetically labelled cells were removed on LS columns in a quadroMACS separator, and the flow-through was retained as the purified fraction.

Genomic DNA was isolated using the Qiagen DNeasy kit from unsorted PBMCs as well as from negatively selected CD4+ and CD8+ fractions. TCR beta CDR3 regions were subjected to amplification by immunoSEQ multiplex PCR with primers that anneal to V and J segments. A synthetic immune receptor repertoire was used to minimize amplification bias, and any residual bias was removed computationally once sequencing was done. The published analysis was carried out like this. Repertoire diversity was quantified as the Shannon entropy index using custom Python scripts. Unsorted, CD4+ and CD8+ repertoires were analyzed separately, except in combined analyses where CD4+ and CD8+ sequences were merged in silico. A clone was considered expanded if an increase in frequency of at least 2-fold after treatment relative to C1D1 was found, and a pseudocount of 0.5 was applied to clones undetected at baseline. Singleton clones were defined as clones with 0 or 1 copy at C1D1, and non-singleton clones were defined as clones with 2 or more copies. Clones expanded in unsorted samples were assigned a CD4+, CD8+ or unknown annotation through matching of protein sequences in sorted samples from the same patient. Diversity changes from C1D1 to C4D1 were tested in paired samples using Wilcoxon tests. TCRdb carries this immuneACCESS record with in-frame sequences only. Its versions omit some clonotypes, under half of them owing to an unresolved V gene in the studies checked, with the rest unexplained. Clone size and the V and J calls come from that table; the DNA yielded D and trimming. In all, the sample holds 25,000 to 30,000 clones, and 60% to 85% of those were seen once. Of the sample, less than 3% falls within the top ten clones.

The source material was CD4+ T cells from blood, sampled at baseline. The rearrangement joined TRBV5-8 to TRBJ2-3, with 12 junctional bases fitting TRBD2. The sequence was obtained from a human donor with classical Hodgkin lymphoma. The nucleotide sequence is TGTGCCAGCAGCTTGAGGTTGGGACTAGCGGGCCCACCGCAGTATTTT. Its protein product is CASSLRLGLAGPPQYF.